This entry lists 14 T cell receptor beta chains sequenced from one sample in a study of blood T cell repertoires in COVID-19. Here immunoSEQ multiplex PCR was the method, and the copy in TCRdb shows in-frame clones only, minus some. The data show over 65,000 clones, around nine tenths seen once. Sequenced material: peripheral blood. The receptor source for this set is a woman of 80 years or more with acute or convalescent COVID-19.

On this clone itself: The sample contains more than one DNA sequence encoding this CDR3. The chain recombines TRBV7-3 with TRBJ1-5; D remains ambiguous. CDR3 length equals 13 residues. V lost 2 bases and J lost 4, with 6 bases in between. From germline, CDR1 is SGHTA and CDR2 FQGTGA. The CDR3: CASSLGLNQPQHF. The DNA for the CDR3 is TGTGCCAGCAGCTTAGGCCTTAATCAGCCCCAGCATTTT.

This sequence joins TRBV18 and TRBJ1-1, with D unclear. This CDR3 has 14 residues. Germline V gene sequence: CDR1 KGHSH, CDR2 LQKENI. V was shortened by 3 bases and J by 1 base, with 9 bases between the two germline ends. CDR3 DNA sequence: TGTGCCAGCTCACCGATTCCGGGGAACACTGAAGCTTTCTTT. Translating it yields CASSPIPGNTEAFF. Full variable domain (rest looked up from reference TRBV18 and TRBJ1-1): NAGVMQNPRHLVRRRGQEARLRCSPMKGHSHVYWYRQLPEEGLKFMVYLQKENIIDESGMPKERFSAEFPKEGPSILRIQQVVRGDSAAYFCASSPIPGNTEAFFGQGTRLTVV.

The DNA of the CDR3 is TGTGCCAGCAGAAAGGGGCTAGCGAACACCGGGGAGCTGTTTTTT. Its translation is CASRKGLANTGELFF. This chain joins TRBV6-5 and TRBJ2-2; weak D call: TRBD1 (5 bases). The length of the CDR3 is 15 residues. Germline loops: CDR1 MNHEY, CDR2 SVGAGI. The V gene lost 6 bases and the J gene lost 0 bases, with 11 bases spanning the gap.

The chain is built from TRBV5-1 and TRBJ2-7; TRBD1 aligns across 9 bases. The germline gives CDR1 SGHRS, CDR2 YFSETQ. The CDR3 is made up of 15 amino acids. Trimming cost V 1 base and J 2 bases; bases outside gene matches: 4. This chain's CDR3 is CASSLNRGPAYEQYF. The CDR3 DNA reads as TGCGCCAGCAGCTTGAACAGGGGGCCCGCCTACGAGCAGTACTTC.

The rearrangement uses TRBV5-1 and TRBJ2-7, with D maybe TRBD1 (6 bases). Deletions cut 1 base from V and 5 bases from J, with 16 bases between. Germline V gives CDR1 SGHRS, CDR2 YFSETQ. The CDR3 runs to 15 residues. In DNA, the CDR3 is TGCGCCAGCAGCTTGAGAGTTTCGGGACAAGACGAGCAGTACTTC. Protein sequence: CASSLRVSGQDEQYF.

The chain recombines TRBV5-1 with TRBJ1-1; no definite D call. The CDR3 has 14 amino acids. Trimming removed 1 base from V and 1 base from J, with 8 bases in between. Germline V gene lookup returns CDR1 SGHRS and CDR2 YFSETQ. As DNA, the CDR3 is TGCGCCAGCAGCTTGCAGGTAACGAACACTGAAGCTTTCTTT. Translating it yields CASSLQVTNTEAFF.

V gene TRBV6-2 or TRBV6-3 combines with J gene TRBJ2-5; 10 nucleotides match TRBD2. CDR1 and CDR2 (germline): MNHEY, SVGEGT. The CDR3 extends over 15 amino acids. V lost 5 bases to trimming and J lost 6 bases; unmatched junction nucleotides: 9. CDR3 coding DNA: TGTGCCAGCAGTGACCAGCGGGGGGGCCGGAAGACCCAGTACTTC. It encodes CASSDQRGGRKTQYF.

The chain links TRBV21-1 to TRBJ2-6; TRBD2 was called by the table and not checked on the DNA. TRBV21-1 is marked as a pseudogene. The CDR3 has 19 residues. The CDR3 region has the DNA TGTGCCAGCAGCAAAAGGGTAGAGAGGGCCAACTCTGGGGCCAACGTCCTGACTTTC. It codes for CASSKRVERANSGANVLTF.

V is TRBV19 and J is TRBJ2-7; TRBD2 matches at 8 bases. Trimming removed 0 bases from V and 0 bases from J; junction bases left unmatched: 7. The CDR3 loop spans 17 amino acids. Germline CDR1 LNHDA, CDR2 SQIVND (reference sequence). CDR3 loop: CASSIDRSGVTSYEQYF. The CDR3 DNA is TGTGCCAGTAGTATAGATCGTAGCGGGGTGACCTCCTACGAGCAGTACTTC.

This chain joins TRBV9 and TRBJ1-4; D unclear. V was clipped by 0 bases and J by 5 bases, with 8 bases between them. Germline V gives CDR1 SGDLS, CDR2 YYNGEE. The CDR3 totals 14 residues. CDR3: CASSVGAHNEKLFF. In nucleotides, the CDR3 is TGTGCCAGCAGCGTAGGAGCCCACAATGAAAAACTGTTTTTT.

This rearrangement joins TRBV10-1 to TRBJ2-7; D perhaps matches TRBD2 (5 bases). V lost 10 bases to trimming and J lost 7 bases, with 26 bases between them. CDR3 size: 15 residues. Germline CDR1 and CDR2: WNHNN and SYGVQD (reference sequence). Written as DNA, the CDR3 is TGCGCCACCCCGACTCCAGGCGACCCTTCGGGGGAGCAGTACTTC. Encoded protein: CATPTPGDPSGEQYF.

The chain employs TRBV3-1 (or the pseudogene TRBV3-2) and TRBJ2-5, with 7 bases aligning to TRBD2. The germline V gene encodes CDR1 LGHDT and CDR2 YNNKEL (reference sequence). CDR3 length equals 17 residues. V lost 3 bases and J lost 0; bases outside the gene matches: 10. CDR3 coding DNA: TGTGCCAGCAGCCACGTGCACCGGGACTACCACCAAGAGACCCAGTACTTC. Its protein is CASSHVHRDYHQETQYF.

V is TRBV5-8 and J is TRBJ1-1; 10 nucleotides agree with TRBD1. V trimming: 4 bases; J trimming: 5 bases; junction bases outside the gene matches: 5. This CDR3 is 14 amino acids long. From germline, CDR1 is SGHTS and CDR2 YDEGEE. Here the CDR3 DNA reads TGTGCCAGCAGCGTGGGACAGGGGATGACTGAAGCTTTCTTT. Residues: CASSVGQGMTEAFF.

The V gene is TRBV28, the J gene TRBJ1-3, with D possibly TRBD1 on 5 matching bases. Trimming stripped 6 bases from V and 1 base from J, with 13 bases between. This CDR3 spans 15 amino acids. Germline V CDR1 and CDR2: MDHEN, SYDVKM. CDR3 nucleotides: TGTGCCAGCAGGTCAGGGTTTTCTTCTGGAAACACCATATATTTT. It translates to CASRSGFSSGNTIYF.